The present TCR beta chain was sequenced within a study of type 1 regulatory T cells. Notes on this clonotype: Its antigen is unknown.

V shed 5 bases and J shed 1 base, with 11 bases lying between them. Germline-derived CDR1 and CDR2 are SGHVS and FQNEAQ. The CDR3 length is 15 residues. From the reads, TCRdb called clonotypes with MiXCR, one entry per CDR3 protein. Among about 65,000 distinct CDR3 sequences, more than 45% were seen once, and the ten largest hold 2% to 2.5%. The chain couples TRBV7-8 to TRBJ1-4; a weak D match, TRBD1 (5 bases). The receptor's source is a human donor in good health. The material sequenced was cultured non-Tr1 T cells, either the whole culture or a sorted T cell fraction (not recorded which). The CDR3 DNA sequence: TGTGCCAGCAGCCCCCGACAGAGAACTAATGAAAAACTGTTTTTT. It yields the protein CASSPRQRTNEKLFF.